This T cell receptor beta chain was captured by sequencing in a study of blood T cell repertoires in COVID-19. This clone was recorded only once. Produced via immunoSEQ multiplex PCR; TCRdb's table is partial and in-frame only. The sample consists of about 89,000 clones, approximately 82% of them appearing once. CDR3 length: 14 amino acids. Germline V lookup: CDR1 SNHLY, CDR2 FYNNEI. Trimming took 6 bases from V and 8 from J, leaving 17 bases between them. The sample consisted of peripheral blood. The chain has TRBV2 and TRBJ2-1, with D maybe TRBD2 (6 bases). This sequence was found in a man between 65 and 80 years old with acute or convalescent COVID-19. In DNA, the CDR3 is TGTGCCAGCAGGTTTAGCGGAACTTCACATGAGCAGTTCTTC. Protein: CASRFSGTSHEQFF.